The T cell receptor beta chain described here comes from a study of blood T cell repertoires in COVID-19. Looking at the study overall: The analysed material was cDNA or gDNA that came from T cells, B-cell-depleted T cells, or PBMCs.

Clones were read by immunoSEQ multiplex PCR, and TCRdb kept only the in-frame ones, dropping some. The sample includes approximately 210,000 clones, about 85% of them seen just once. The Seattle site enrolled patients during active infection and followed them longitudinally. CDR1 is MNHEY, CDR2 SMNVEV, per germline (reference sequence). Trimming cost V 5 bases and J 8 bases; bases outside gene matches: 7. The length of the CDR3 is 14 residues. Only one count was recorded for this clone. The receptor's source is a man aged 60 to 75 with COVID-19, enrolled during active disease. The chain couples TRBV27 to TRBJ1-5; 9 nucleotides line up with TRBD1. The sequencing sample was made of peripheral blood. The CDR3 spells CASSLTGGWEPQHF. The CDR3 DNA is TGTGCCAGCAGTCTAACAGGGGGCTGGGAGCCCCAGCATTTT.